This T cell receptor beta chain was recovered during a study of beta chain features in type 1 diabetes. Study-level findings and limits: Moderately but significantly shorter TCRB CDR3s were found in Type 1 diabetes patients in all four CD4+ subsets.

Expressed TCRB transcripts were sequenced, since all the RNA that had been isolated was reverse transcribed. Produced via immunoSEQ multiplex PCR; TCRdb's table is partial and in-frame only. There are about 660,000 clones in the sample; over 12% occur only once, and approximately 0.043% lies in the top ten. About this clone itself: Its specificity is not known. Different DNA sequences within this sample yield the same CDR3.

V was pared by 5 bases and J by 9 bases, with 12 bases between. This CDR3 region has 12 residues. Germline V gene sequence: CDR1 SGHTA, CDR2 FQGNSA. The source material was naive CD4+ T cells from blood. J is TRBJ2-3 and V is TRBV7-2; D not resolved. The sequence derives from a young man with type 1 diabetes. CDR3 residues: CASSLREGTQYF. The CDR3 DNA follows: TGTGCCAGCAGCCTAAGGGAAGGAACGCAGTATTTT.